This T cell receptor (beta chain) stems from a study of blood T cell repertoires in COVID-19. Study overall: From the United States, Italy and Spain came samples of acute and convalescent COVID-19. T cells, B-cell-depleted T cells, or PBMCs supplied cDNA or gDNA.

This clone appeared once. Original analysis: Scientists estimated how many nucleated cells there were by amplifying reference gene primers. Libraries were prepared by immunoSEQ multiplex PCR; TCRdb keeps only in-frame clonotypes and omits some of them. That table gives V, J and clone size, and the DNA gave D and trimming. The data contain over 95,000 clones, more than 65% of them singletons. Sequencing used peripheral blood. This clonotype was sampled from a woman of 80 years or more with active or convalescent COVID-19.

CDR3 loop: CASSALLADLAEQFF. CDR3 DNA sequence: TGTGCCAGCAGTGCTCTCCTAGCGGACCTCGCTGAGCAGTTCTTC. The rearrangement links TRBV2 to TRBJ2-1; 7 positions agree with TRBD2. The CDR3 length is 15 residues. Germline V lookup: CDR1 SNHLY, CDR2 FYNNEI. The V gene end was trimmed by 4 bases and the J gene end by 9 bases; junction bases not matched to a gene: 12.